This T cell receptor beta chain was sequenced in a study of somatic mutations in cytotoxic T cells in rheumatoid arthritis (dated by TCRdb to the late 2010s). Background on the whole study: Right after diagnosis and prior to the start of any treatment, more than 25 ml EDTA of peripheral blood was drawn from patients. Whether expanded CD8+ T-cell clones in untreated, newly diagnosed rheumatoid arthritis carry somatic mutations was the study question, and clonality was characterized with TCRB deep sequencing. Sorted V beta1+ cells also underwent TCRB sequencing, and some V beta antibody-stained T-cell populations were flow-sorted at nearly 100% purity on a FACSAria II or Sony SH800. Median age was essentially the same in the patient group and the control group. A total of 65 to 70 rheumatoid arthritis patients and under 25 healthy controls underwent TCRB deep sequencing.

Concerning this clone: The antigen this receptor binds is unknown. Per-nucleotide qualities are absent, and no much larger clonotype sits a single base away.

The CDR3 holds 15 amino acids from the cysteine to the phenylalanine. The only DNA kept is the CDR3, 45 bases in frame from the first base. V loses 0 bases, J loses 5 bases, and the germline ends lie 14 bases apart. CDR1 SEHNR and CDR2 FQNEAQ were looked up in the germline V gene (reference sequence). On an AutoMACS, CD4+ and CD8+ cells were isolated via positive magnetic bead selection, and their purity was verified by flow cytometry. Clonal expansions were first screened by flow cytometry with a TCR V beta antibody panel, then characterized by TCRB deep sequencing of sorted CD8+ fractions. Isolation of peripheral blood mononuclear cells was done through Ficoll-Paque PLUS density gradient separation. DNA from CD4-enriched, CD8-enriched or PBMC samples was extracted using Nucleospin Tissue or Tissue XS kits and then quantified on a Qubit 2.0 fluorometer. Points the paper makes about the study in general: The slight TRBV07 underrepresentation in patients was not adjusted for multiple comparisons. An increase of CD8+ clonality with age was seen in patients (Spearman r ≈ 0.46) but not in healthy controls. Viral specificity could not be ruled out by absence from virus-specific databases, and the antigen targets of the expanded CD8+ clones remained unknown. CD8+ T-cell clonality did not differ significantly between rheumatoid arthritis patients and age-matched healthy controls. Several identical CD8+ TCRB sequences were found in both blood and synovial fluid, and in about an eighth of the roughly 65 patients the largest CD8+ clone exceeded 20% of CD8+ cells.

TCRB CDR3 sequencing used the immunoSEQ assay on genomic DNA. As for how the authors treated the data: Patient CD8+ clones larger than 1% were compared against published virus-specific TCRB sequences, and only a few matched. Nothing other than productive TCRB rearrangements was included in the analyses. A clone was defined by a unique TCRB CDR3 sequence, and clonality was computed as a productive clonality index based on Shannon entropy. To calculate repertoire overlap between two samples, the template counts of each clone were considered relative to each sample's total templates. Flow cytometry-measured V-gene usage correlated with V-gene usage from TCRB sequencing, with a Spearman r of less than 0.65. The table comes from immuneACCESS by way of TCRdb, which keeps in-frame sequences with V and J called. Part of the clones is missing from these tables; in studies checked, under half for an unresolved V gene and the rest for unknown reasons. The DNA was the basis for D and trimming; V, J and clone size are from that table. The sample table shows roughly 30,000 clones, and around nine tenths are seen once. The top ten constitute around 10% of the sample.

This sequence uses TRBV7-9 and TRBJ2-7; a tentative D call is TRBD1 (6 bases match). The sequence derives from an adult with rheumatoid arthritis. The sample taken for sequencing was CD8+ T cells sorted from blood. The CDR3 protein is CASSLALGANDEQYF. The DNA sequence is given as TGTGCCAGCAGCTTAGCCCTGGGGGCAAATGACGAGCAGTACTTC.